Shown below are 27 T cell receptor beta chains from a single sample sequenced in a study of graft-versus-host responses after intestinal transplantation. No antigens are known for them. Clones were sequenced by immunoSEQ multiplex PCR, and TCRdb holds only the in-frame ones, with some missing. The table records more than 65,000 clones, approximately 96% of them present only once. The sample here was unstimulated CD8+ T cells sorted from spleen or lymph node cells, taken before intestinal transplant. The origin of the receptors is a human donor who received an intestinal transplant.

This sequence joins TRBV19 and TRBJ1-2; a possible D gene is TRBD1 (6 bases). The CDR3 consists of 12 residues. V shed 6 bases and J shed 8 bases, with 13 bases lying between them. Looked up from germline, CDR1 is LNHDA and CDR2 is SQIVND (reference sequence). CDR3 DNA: TGTGCCAGTAGATCGGGGGGGCGCGGCTACACCTTC. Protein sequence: CASRSGGRGYTF. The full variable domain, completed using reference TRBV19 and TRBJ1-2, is DGGITQSPKYLFRKEGQNVTLSCEQNLNHDAMYWYRQDPGQGLRLIYYSQIVNDFQKGDIAEGYSVSREKKESFPLTVTSAQKNPTAFYLCASRSGGRGYTFGSGTRLTVV.

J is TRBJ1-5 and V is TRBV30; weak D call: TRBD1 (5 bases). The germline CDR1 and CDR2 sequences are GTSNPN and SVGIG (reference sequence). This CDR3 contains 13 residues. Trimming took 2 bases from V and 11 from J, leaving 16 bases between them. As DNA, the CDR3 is TGTGCCTGGAGTTTGCCAGGGTCCCAGGCCCAGCATTTT. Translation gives CAWSLPGSQAQHF.

In nucleotides, the CDR3 is TGTGCCAGCAGTAATCCTAGCGGGAGGCCCCTCAAAACCCCTTACAATGAGCAGTTCTTC. This codes for CASSNPSGRPLKTPYNEQFF. The chain links TRBV27 to TRBJ2-1; 11 positions match TRBD2. The CDR3 is made up of 20 amino acids. Trimming cost V 5 bases and J 4 bases; bases outside gene matches: 19. The germline gives CDR1 MNHEY, CDR2 SMNVEV (reference sequence).

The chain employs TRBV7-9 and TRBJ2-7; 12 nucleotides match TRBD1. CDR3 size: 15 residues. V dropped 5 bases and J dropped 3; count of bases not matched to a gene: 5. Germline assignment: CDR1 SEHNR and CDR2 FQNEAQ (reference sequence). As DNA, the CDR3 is TGTGCCAGCAGCCCCGGGACAGGGGGCCTCTACGAGCAGTACTTC. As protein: CASSPGTGGLYEQYF.

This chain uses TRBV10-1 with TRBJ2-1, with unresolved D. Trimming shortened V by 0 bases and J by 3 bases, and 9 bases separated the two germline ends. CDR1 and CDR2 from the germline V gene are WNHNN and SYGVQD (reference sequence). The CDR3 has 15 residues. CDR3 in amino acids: CASSESRRDYNEQFF. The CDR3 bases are TGCGCCAGCAGTGAGTCAAGAAGGGACTACAATGAGCAGTTCTTC.

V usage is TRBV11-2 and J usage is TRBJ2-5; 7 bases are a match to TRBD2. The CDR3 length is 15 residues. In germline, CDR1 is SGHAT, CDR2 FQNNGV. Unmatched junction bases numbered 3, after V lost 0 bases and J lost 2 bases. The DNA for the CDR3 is TGTGCCAGCAGCTTAGACGGTAGCGGGCAAGAGACCCAGTACTTC. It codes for CASSLDGSGQETQYF.

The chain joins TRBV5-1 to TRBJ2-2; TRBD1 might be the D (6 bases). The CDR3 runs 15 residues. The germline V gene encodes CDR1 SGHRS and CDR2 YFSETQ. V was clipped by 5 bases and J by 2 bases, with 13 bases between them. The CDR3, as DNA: TGCGCCAGCAGATCCTGGACAGCAAACACCGGGGAGCTGTTTTTT. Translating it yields CASRSWTANTGELFF.

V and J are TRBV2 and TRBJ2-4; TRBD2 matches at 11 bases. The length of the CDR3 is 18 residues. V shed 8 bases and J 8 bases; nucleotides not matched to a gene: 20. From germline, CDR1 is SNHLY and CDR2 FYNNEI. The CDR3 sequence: CASRTNWELAGGPHIQYF. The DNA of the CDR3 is TGTGCCAGCCGAACGAACTGGGAATTAGCGGGAGGGCCTCACATTCAGTACTTC.

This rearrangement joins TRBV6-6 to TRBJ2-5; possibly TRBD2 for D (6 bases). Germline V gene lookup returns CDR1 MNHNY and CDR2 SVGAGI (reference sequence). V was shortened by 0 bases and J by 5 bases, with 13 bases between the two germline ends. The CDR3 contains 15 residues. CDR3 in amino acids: CASSYSPGGRETQYF. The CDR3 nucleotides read TGTGCCAGCAGTTACTCCCCTGGGGGGAGGGAGACCCAGTACTTC.

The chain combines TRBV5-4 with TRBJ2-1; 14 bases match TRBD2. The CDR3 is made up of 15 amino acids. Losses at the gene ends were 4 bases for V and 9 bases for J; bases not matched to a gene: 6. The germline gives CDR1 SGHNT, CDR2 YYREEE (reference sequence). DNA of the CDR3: TGTGCCAGCAGCCCAGGACTAGCGGGAGGAGTTGAGCAGTTCTTC. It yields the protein CASSPGLAGGVEQFF. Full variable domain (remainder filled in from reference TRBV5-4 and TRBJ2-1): ETGVTQSPTHLIKTRGQQVTLRCSSQSGHNTVSWYQQALGQGPQFIFQYYREEENGRGNFPPRFSGLQFPNYSSELNVNALELDDSALYLCASSPGLAGGVEQFFGPGTRLTVL.

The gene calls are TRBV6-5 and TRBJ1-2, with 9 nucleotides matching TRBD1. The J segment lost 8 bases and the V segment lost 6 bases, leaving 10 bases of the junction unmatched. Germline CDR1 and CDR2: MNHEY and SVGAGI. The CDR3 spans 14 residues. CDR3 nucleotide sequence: TGTGCCAGCAGCTTGGGACAGGGTACACGGGGCTACACCTTC. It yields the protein CASSLGQGTRGYTF.

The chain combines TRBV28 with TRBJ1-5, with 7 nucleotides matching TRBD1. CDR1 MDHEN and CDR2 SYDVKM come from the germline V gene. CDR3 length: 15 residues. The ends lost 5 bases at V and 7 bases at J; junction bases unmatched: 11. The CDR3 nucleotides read TGTGCCAGCAGTACGACAGGGAGTGGTTACCAGCCCCAGCATTTT. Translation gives CASSTTGSGYQPQHF.

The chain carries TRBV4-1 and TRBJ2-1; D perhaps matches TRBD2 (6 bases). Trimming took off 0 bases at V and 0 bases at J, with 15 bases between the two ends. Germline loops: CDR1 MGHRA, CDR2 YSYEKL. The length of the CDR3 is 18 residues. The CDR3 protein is CASSQDTIGSRSYNEQFF. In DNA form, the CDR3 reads TGCGCCAGCAGCCAAGACACGATCGGGAGTCGCTCCTACAATGAGCAGTTCTTC.

The CDR3 protein is CSVWSGLEPSNEQFF. The CDR3 coding sequence is TGCAGCGTTTGGTCGGGACTAGAACCCTCCAATGAGCAGTTCTTC. The chain is built from TRBV29-1 and TRBJ2-1; the match to TRBD2 covers 8 bases. Germline loops: CDR1 SQVTM, CDR2 ANQGSEA. With 5 bases clipped from V and 6 bases from J, the junction kept 12 bases outside the gene matches. The CDR3 is 15 residues long.

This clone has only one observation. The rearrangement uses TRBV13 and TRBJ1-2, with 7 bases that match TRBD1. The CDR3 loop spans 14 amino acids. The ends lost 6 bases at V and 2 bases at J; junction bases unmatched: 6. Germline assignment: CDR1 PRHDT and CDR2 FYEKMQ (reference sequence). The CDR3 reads CASRPQTGNYGYTF. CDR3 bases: TGTGCCAGCAGACCCCAGACAGGGAACTATGGCTACACCTTC. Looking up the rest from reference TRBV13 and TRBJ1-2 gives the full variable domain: AAGVIQSPRHLIKEKRETATLKCYPIPRHDTVYWYQQGPGQDPQFLISFYEKMQSDKGSIPDRFSAQQFSDYHSELNMSSLELGDSALYFCASRPQTGNYGYTFGSGTRLTVV.

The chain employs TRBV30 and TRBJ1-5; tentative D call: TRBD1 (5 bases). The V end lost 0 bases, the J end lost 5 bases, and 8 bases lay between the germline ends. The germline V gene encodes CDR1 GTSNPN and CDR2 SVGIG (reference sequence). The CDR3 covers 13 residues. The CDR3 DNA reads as TGTGCCTGGAGTGTCTGGGGCGATCAGCCCCAGCATTTT. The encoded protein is CAWSVWGDQPQHF. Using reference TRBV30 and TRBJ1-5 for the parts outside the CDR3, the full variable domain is SQTIHQWPATLVQPVGSPLSLECTVEGTSNPNLYWYRQAAGRGLQLLFYSVGIGQISSEVPQNLSASRPQDRQFILSSKKLLLSDSGFYLCAWSVWGDQPQHFGDGTRLSIL.

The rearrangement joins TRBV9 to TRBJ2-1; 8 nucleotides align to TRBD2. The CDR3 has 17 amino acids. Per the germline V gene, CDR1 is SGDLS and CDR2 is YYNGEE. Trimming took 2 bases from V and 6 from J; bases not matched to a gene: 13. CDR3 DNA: TGTGCCAGCAGCGTGAAAGCTCTCGGAGGGACTAGCAATGAGCAGTTCTTC. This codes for CASSVKALGGTSNEQFF.

The CDR3, as DNA: TGTGCCAGCAGCCACGGGACAGGGTCCTACGAGCAGTACTTC. This translates into CASSHGTGSYEQYF. The rearrangement links TRBV4-2 to TRBJ2-7, with 9 positions matching TRBD1. Germline CDR1 LGHNA, CDR2 YNFKEQ. V dropped 3 bases and J dropped 1; count of bases not matched to a gene: 1. The CDR3 is made up of 14 amino acids.

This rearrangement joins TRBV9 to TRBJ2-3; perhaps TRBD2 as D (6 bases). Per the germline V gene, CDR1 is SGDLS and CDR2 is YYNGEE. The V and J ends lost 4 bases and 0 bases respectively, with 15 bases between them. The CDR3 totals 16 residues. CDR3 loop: CASSSGVVQSTDTQYF. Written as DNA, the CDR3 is TGTGCCAGCAGCTCGGGAGTTGTGCAAAGCACAGATACGCAGTATTTT.

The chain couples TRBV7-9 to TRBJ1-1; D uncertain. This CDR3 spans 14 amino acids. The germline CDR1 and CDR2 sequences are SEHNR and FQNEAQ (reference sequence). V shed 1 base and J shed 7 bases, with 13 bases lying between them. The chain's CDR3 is CASSLGSTQDEAFF. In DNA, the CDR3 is TGTGCCAGCAGCTTAGGTTCGACTCAGGATGAAGCTTTCTTT.

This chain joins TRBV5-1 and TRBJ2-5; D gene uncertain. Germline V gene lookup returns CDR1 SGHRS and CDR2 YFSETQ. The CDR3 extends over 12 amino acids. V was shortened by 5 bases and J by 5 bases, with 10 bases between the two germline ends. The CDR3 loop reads CASRQSVETQYF. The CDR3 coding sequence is TGCGCCAGCAGGCAGAGTGTGGAGACCCAGTACTTC.

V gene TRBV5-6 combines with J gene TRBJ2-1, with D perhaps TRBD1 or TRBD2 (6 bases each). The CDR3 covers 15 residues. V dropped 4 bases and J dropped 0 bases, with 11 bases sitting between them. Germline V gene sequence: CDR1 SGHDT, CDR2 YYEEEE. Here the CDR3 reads CASSGGGDSYNEQFF. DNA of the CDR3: TGTGCCAGCAGCGGGGGCGGGGACTCCTACAATGAGCAGTTCTTC.

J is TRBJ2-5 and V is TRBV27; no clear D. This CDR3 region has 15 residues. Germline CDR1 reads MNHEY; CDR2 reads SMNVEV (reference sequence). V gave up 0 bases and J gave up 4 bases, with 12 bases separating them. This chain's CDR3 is CASSLSNTVVETQYF. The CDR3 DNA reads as TGTGCCAGCAGTTTATCGAATACAGTAGTAGAGACCCAGTACTTC.

DNA of the CDR3: TGTGCCAGCAGCTTGTGGGGGGAAGGAGAGCAGTTCTTC. This gives the protein CASSLWGEGEQFF. V gene TRBV5-8 combines with J gene TRBJ2-1, with D possibly being TRBD2 (6 bases). CDR1 and CDR2 from the germline V gene are SGHTS and YDEGEE. Trimming removed 1 base from V and 10 bases from J, with 12 bases in between. CDR3 length equals 13 residues.

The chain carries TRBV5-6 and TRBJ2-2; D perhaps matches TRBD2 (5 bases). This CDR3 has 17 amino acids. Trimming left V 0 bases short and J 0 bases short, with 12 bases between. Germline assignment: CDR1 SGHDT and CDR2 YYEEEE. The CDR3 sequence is CASSLAGAEANTGELFF. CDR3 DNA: TGTGCCAGCAGCTTGGCCGGAGCGGAGGCGAACACCGGGGAGCTGTTTTTT.

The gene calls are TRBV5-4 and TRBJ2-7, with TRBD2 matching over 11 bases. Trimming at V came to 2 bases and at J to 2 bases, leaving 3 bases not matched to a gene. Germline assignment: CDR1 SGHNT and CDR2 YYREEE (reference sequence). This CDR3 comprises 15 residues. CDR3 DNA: TGTGCCAGCAGCTTCGGGACTAGCGGAGCCTACGAGCAGTACTTC. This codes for CASSFGTSGAYEQYF. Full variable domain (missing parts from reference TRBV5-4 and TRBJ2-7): ETGVTQSPTHLIKTRGQQVTLRCSSQSGHNTVSWYQQALGQGPQFIFQYYREEENGRGNFPPRFSGLQFPNYSSELNVNALELDDSALYLCASSFGTSGAYEQYFGPGTRLTVT.

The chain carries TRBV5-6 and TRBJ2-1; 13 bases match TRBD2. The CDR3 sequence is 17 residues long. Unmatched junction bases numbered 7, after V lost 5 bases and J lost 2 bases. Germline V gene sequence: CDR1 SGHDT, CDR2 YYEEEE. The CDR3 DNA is TGTGCCAGCAGGTATGGACTAGCGGGAGAGACCTACAATGAGCAGTTCTTC. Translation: CASRYGLAGETYNEQFF.